The T cell receptor beta chain described here comes from a study of blood T cells in healthy people across ages. Germline V gene sequence: CDR1 KGHDR, CDR2 SFDVKD. Deletions cut 3 bases from V and 0 bases from J, with 8 bases between. The CDR3 runs to 15 residues. A second PCR, run for roughly 7 to 12 cycles, used a sample-barcoded 5' primer plus a J-beta primer mix. TCRdb called the 5' RACE reads again in MiXCR, with one record for every CDR3 protein. The sample has about 770,000 distinct CDR3 sequences, under 55% seen once. The sequencing sample was made of blood. The TCR comes from a man between 60 and 70 years old in good health. This chain uses TRBV24-1 with TRBJ2-1; D assignment may be TRBD1 or TRBD2 (5 bases each). The CDR3 DNA follows: TGTGCCACCAGTGATGATGGGGGCTCCTACAATGAGCAGTTCTTC. This translates into CATSDDGGSYNEQFF.